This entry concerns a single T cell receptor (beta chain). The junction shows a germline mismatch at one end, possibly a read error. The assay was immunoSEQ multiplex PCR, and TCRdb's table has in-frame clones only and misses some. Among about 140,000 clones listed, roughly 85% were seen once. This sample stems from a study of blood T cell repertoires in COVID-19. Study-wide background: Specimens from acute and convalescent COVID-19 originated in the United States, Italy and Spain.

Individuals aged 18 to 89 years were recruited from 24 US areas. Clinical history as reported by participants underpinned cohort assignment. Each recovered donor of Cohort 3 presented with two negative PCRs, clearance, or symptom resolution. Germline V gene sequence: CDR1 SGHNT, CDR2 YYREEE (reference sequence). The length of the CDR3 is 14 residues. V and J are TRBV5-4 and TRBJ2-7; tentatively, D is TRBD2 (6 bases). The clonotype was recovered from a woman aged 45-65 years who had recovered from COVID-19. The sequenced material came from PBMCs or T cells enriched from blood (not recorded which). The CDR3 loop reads CASSLGGAILEQYF. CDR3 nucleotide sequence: TGTGCCAGCAGTTTGGGCGGGGCAATCCTCGAGCAGTACTTC.